The rows below give T cell receptor beta chains drawn from one sample of a study of T cell repertoires in cytomegalovirus infection. TCRdb independently ran MiXCR on the reads; one entry per CDR3 protein. The sample carries some 270,000 distinct CDR3 sequences, 20% to 25% recorded once. Their specific antigens are unknown. This specimen consisted of cultured PBMCs, obtained from culture after CMV antigen stimulation. These receptors originate from a human donor in good health (CMV status not recorded). Some clones in this sample may be carry-over from other donors' samples. The CDR3 runs from the conserved cysteine through the conserved F or W. Each record gives: CDR3 length, D gene, clone size, J gene, V gene, CDR3 protein, CDR3 DNA. D genes are given only for firm matches. Not all rows give a size; the values are once, few, many and, for expanded clones, a class.

cdr3_length: 15
d_call: TRBD1
clone_size: few
j_call: TRBJ1-5
v_call: TRBV23-1
cdr3_aa: CASSRGGAGDQPQHF
cdr3_nt: TGCGCCAGCAGTCGAGGGGGCGCAGGGGATCAGCCCCAGCATTTT

cdr3_length: 13
d_call: NA
clone_size: NA
j_call: TRBJ1-1
v_call: TRBV5-6
cdr3_aa: CASSFILNTEAFF
cdr3_nt: TGTGCCAGCAGCTTTATTTTGAACACTGAAGCTTTCTTT

cdr3_length: 13
d_call: NA
clone_size: NA
j_call: TRBJ1-1
v_call: TRBV10-3
cdr3_aa: CAISEKTNTEAFF
cdr3_nt: TGTGCCATCAGTGAGAAGACCAACACTGAAGCTTTCTTT

cdr3_length: 14
d_call: TRBD2
clone_size: NA
j_call: TRBJ2-7
v_call: TRBV4-1
cdr3_aa: CASSQDPSGYEQYF
cdr3_nt: TGCGCCAGCAGCCAAGACCCTAGCGGTTACGAGCAGTACTTC

cdr3_length: 15
d_call: TRBD2
clone_size: NA
j_call: TRBJ2-7
v_call: TRBV6-2/TRBV6-3
cdr3_aa: CASRWTSGINYEQYF
cdr3_nt: TGTGCCAGCAGATGGACTAGCGGGATAAACTACGAGCAGTACTTC

cdr3_length: 17
d_call: NA
clone_size: NA
j_call: TRBJ2-2
v_call: TRBV10-3
cdr3_aa: CAISERNTQGTRGELFF
cdr3_nt: TGTGCCATCAGTGAGCGCAATACACAGGGTACCAGGGGGGAGCTGTTTTTT

cdr3_length: 14
d_call: NA
clone_size: many
j_call: TRBJ2-5
v_call: TRBV7-2
cdr3_aa: CASSLGPPPETQYF
cdr3_nt: TGTGCCAGCAGCCTGGGACCACCCCCAGAGACCCAGTACTTC

cdr3_length: 12
d_call: NA
clone_size: many
j_call: TRBJ1-4
v_call: TRBV7-2
cdr3_aa: CASSSNRGELFF
cdr3_nt: TGTGCCAGCAGCTCTAATCGAGGGGAACTGTTTTTT

cdr3_length: 14
d_call: TRBD2
clone_size: few
j_call: TRBJ2-5
v_call: TRBV11-2
cdr3_aa: CASSLGAGEETQYF
cdr3_nt: TGTGCCAGCAGCTTAGGGGCGGGGGAAGAGACCCAGTACTTC

cdr3_length: 16
d_call: NA
clone_size: NA
j_call: TRBJ1-4
v_call: TRBV4-1
cdr3_aa: CASSPTWGGANEKLFF
cdr3_nt: TGCGCCAGCAGCCCGACGTGGGGTGGTGCTAATGAAAAACTGTTTTTT

cdr3_length: 12
d_call: NA
clone_size: NA
j_call: TRBJ1-1
v_call: TRBV29-1
cdr3_aa: CSGSRGNTEAFF
cdr3_nt: TGCAGCGGTAGTAGGGGGAACACTGAAGCTTTCTTT

cdr3_length: 16
d_call: NA
clone_size: NA
j_call: TRBJ1-5
v_call: TRBV5-1
cdr3_aa: CASSPGGGMGNQPQHF
cdr3_nt: TGCGCCAGCAGCCCGGGCGGGGGTATGGGCAATCAGCCCCAGCATTTT

cdr3_length: 16
d_call: TRBD1
clone_size: NA
j_call: TRBJ1-5
v_call: TRBV10-3
cdr3_aa: CAISEPGTGSNQPQHF
cdr3_nt: TGTGCCATCAGTGAGCCCGGGACAGGGAGCAATCAGCCCCAGCATTTT

cdr3_length: 13
d_call: TRBD1
clone_size: NA
j_call: TRBJ2-1
v_call: TRBV2
cdr3_aa: CASIRDRFNEQFF
cdr3_nt: TGTGCCAGCATTCGGGACAGGTTCAATGAGCAGTTCTTC

cdr3_length: 18
d_call: TRBD2
clone_size: NA
j_call: TRBJ2-2
v_call: TRBV28
cdr3_aa: CASSLDSGRAPDTGELFF
cdr3_nt: TGTGCCAGCAGTTTAGATAGCGGGAGGGCCCCCGACACCGGGGAGCTGTTTTTT

cdr3_length: 13
d_call: TRBD1
clone_size: NA
j_call: TRBJ2-5
v_call: TRBV25-1
cdr3_aa: CASRTGGSETQYF
cdr3_nt: TGTGCCAGCAGGACAGGGGGAAGTGAGACCCAGTACTTC

cdr3_length: 12
d_call: NA
clone_size: NA
j_call: TRBJ2-5
v_call: TRBV7-9
cdr3_aa: CASSEGRETQYF
cdr3_nt: TGTGCCAGCAGCGAGGGAAGGGAGACCCAGTACTTC

cdr3_length: 15
d_call: TRBD1
clone_size: few
j_call: TRBJ2-7
v_call: TRBV6-1
cdr3_aa: CASSLIPGQNYEQYF
cdr3_nt: TGTGCCAGTTCGTTGATTCCGGGACAGAACTACGAGCAGTACTTC

cdr3_length: 15
d_call: NA
clone_size: NA
j_call: TRBJ1-5
v_call: TRBV2
cdr3_aa: CASRQGWIANQPQHF
cdr3_nt: TGTGCCAGCAGGCAGGGGTGGATTGCCAATCAGCCCCAGCATTTT

cdr3_length: 10
d_call: NA
clone_size: NA
j_call: TRBJ1-5
v_call: TRBV4-1
cdr3_aa: CASGNQPQHF
cdr3_nt: TGCGCCAGCGGCAATCAGCCCCAGCATTTT

cdr3_length: 16
d_call: TRBD2
clone_size: few
j_call: TRBJ2-1
v_call: TRBV19
cdr3_aa: CASTRLWTSGINEQFF
cdr3_nt: TGTGCCAGTACTAGGTTATGGACTAGCGGAATCAATGAGCAGTTCTTC

cdr3_length: 15
d_call: TRBD1
clone_size: many
j_call: TRBJ1-1
v_call: TRBV7-2
cdr3_aa: CASSSRQGGDTEAFF
cdr3_nt: TGTGCCAGCAGCTCAAGACAGGGGGGGGACACTGAAGCTTTCTTT

cdr3_length: 17
d_call: NA
clone_size: few
j_call: TRBJ1-2
v_call: TRBV12-3/TRBV12-4
cdr3_aa: CASSFGGASAANYGYTF
cdr3_nt: TGTGCCAGCAGTTTTGGAGGGGCCAGTGCCGCTAACTATGGCTACACCTTC

cdr3_length: 14
d_call: TRBD2
clone_size: NA
j_call: TRBJ2-1
v_call: TRBV20-1
cdr3_aa: CSALGLVEDNEQFF
cdr3_nt: TGCAGTGCTTTGGGACTAGTGGAGGACAATGAGCAGTTCTTC

cdr3_length: 15
d_call: NA
clone_size: many
j_call: TRBJ2-7
v_call: TRBV7-6
cdr3_aa: CASSLGGSDSYEQYF
cdr3_nt: TGTGCCAGCAGCTTAGGTGGCAGTGACTCATACGAGCAGTACTTC

cdr3_length: 15
d_call: TRBD1
clone_size: many
j_call: TRBJ1-4
v_call: TRBV7-2
cdr3_aa: CASSLIGTGGEKLFF
cdr3_nt: TGTGCCAGCAGCTTAATAGGGACAGGGGGTGAAAAACTGTTTTTT

cdr3_length: 16
d_call: TRBD2
clone_size: NA
j_call: TRBJ2-2
v_call: TRBV25-1
cdr3_aa: CASSDTTGGRTGELFF
cdr3_nt: TGTGCCAGCAGTGATACAACGGGGGGTAGGACCGGGGAGCTGTTTTTT

cdr3_length: 14
d_call: NA
clone_size: few
j_call: TRBJ2-5
v_call: TRBV7-2
cdr3_aa: CASRQTVGRETQYF
cdr3_nt: TGTGCCAGCAGGCAAACGGTGGGGAGGGAGACCCAGTACTTC

cdr3_length: 14
d_call: NA
clone_size: NA
j_call: TRBJ2-5
v_call: TRBV27
cdr3_aa: CASSPQQIQETQYF
cdr3_nt: TGTGCCAGCAGTCCTCAACAGATACAAGAGACCCAGTACTTC

cdr3_length: 16
d_call: TRBD1
clone_size: NA
j_call: TRBJ2-1
v_call: TRBV5-4
cdr3_aa: CASSLIGQAIYNEQFF
cdr3_nt: TGTGCCAGCAGCTTGATAGGACAGGCAATCTACAATGAGCAGTTCTTC

cdr3_length: 14
d_call: NA
clone_size: NA
j_call: TRBJ1-1
v_call: TRBV30
cdr3_aa: CAWSVPEAPQGAFF
cdr3_nt: TGTGCCTGGAGCGTGCCGGAGGCGCCCCAAGGCGCTTTCTTT

cdr3_length: 15
d_call: TRBD1
clone_size: few
j_call: TRBJ1-1
v_call: TRBV6-6
cdr3_aa: CASSPRDRGNTEAFF
cdr3_nt: TGTGCCAGCAGTCCCCGGGACAGGGGTAACACTGAAGCTTTCTTT

cdr3_length: 12
d_call: NA
clone_size: medium-sized
j_call: TRBJ2-3
v_call: TRBV7-2
cdr3_aa: CASSFDTDTQYF
cdr3_nt: TGTGCCAGCAGCTTCGACACAGATACGCAGTATTTT

cdr3_length: 15
d_call: NA
clone_size: NA
j_call: TRBJ2-7
v_call: TRBV30
cdr3_aa: CAWGTRALPPYEQYF
cdr3_nt: TGTGCCTGGGGGACGCGGGCGTTGCCTCCCTACGAGCAGTACTTC